Each of the 31 T cell receptor beta chains below was sequenced from the same sample in a study of cytomegalovirus exposure and HLA in healthy donors. PCR primers comprised 60 Vbeta and 13 Jbeta primers. Profiled with immunoSEQ multiplex PCR; TCRdb holds only in-frame clones, not every one. Among 90,000 to 110,000 clones listed, less than 85% were seen once. Material: PBMCs. The receptors stem from a man in his forties in good health and CMV-seropositive.

The chain combines TRBV7-6 with TRBJ2-1; the D gene is possibly TRBD2 (6 bases). Trimming cost V 1 base and J 3 bases, with 10 bases left between them. CDR3 size: 15 residues. The germline gives CDR1 SGHVS, CDR2 FNYEAQ. CDR3 sequence: CASSLDGTVYNEQFF. The CDR3, as DNA: TGTGCCAGCAGCTTAGACGGGACTGTCTACAATGAGCAGTTCTTC. Full variable domain (remainder filled in from reference TRBV7-6 and TRBJ2-1): GAGVSQSPRYKVTKRGQDVALRCDPISGHVSLYWYRQALGQGPEFLTYFNYEAQQDKSGLPNDRFSAERPEGSISTLTIQRTEQRDSAMYRCASSLDGTVYNEQFFGPGTRLTVL.

The V gene is TRBV4-3, the J gene TRBJ1-2; D perhaps matches TRBD1 (5 bases). The CDR3 spans 15 residues. Trimming left V 4 bases short and J 7 bases short, with 19 bases between. Germline V gene lookup returns CDR1 LGHNA and CDR2 YSLEER. CDR3 residues: CASSLLAGGAGGYTF. Written as DNA, the CDR3 is TGCGCCAGCAGCCTTCTCGCGGGAGGGGCGGGTGGCTACACCTTC.

To note about this clone: The same CDR3 is also encoded by other DNA sequences in this sample. The chain joins TRBV7-3 to TRBJ2-1; 11 nucleotides agree with TRBD2. J gave up 1 base and V 2 bases, and 1 base lay outside the gene matches. Germline V CDR1 and CDR2: SGHTA, FQGTGA. The CDR3 length is 16 residues. The DNA for the CDR3 is TGTGCCAGCAGCTTACTAGCGGGAGGTTCCTACAATGAGCAGTTCTTC. Residues: CASSLLAGGSYNEQFF.

V gene TRBV12-5 combines with J gene TRBJ1-2, with TRBD1 matching over 8 bases. Germline CDR1 LGHNT, CDR2 FRNRAP. J was trimmed by 4 bases and V by 6 bases; bases with no gene match: 7. This CDR3 spans 14 amino acids. The CDR3 spells CASGRGQAPYGYTF. CDR3 DNA: TGTGCTAGTGGCCGGGGACAGGCCCCCTATGGCTACACCTTC.

The rearrangement uses TRBV7-9 and TRBJ2-5, with a possible D match to TRBD1 (6 bases). With the DNA end fitting TRBJ2-7 better, the J assignment may be wrong. The CDR3 sequence is 13 residues long. Germline V gene data show CDR1 as SEHNR and CDR2 as FQNEAQ (reference sequence). CDR3 sequence (DNA): TGTGCCAGCAGCTCCTGGACAGCCTACGAGCAGTACTTC. Translation: CASSSWTAYEQYF.

The chain carries TRBV13 and TRBJ2-5, with D possibly being TRBD2 (5 bases). The CDR3 is 15 residues long. V lost 5 bases to trimming and J lost 2 bases, with 15 bases between them. Germline V gene sequence: CDR1 PRHDT, CDR2 FYEKMQ (reference sequence). The CDR3 spells CASSPRASGQETQYF. The CDR3 DNA sequence: TGTGCCAGCAGCCCCCGAGCCTCGGGGCAAGAGACCCAGTACTTC.

This clone was seen a handful of times. The J gene is TRBJ1-4, the V gene TRBV28, with TRBD1 matching over 10 bases. The germline CDR1 and CDR2 sequences are MDHEN and SYDVKM. The CDR3 is 14 residues long. J gave up 7 bases and V 5 bases, and 4 bases lay outside the gene matches. Here the CDR3 DNA reads TGTGCCAGCAGTCCCGGGACAGGGGTTGAAAAACTGTTTTTT. It is translated as CASSPGTGVEKLFF.

The gene calls are TRBV27 and TRBJ2-7; 10 nucleotides line up with TRBD1. The trim removed 5 bases at V and 2 bases at J, leaving 6 bases unmatched. This CDR3 comprises 15 residues. Germline V gene data show CDR1 as MNHEY and CDR2 as SMNVEV (reference sequence). CDR3 DNA sequence: TGTGCCAGCAGTAACCGGGACAGGGGCCCCTACGAGCAGTACTTC. Its protein product is CASSNRDRGPYEQYF.

This chain uses TRBV2 with TRBJ1-6; D remains unclear. Germline V gene data show CDR1 as SNHLY and CDR2 as FYNNEI. The CDR3 totals 16 residues. V was trimmed by 4 bases and J by 0 bases, leaving 10 bases between them. Written as DNA, the CDR3 is TGTGCCAGCAGTGTGACGAGGAGCTCCTATAATTCACCCCTCCACTTT. It encodes CASSVTRSSYNSPLHF.

The chain employs TRBV19 and TRBJ2-1, with 12 bases identical to TRBD2. The V and J ends lost 2 bases and 7 bases, in that order; junction bases with no gene match: 6. This CDR3 has 16 amino acids. Germline CDR1 is LNHDA and CDR2 is SQIVND (reference sequence). CDR3 coding DNA: TGTGCCAGTAGTATAAGTACTAGCGGGGGGTTAAATGAGCAGTTCTTC. Translated, it gives CASSISTSGGLNEQFF. The full variable domain, completed using reference TRBV19 and TRBJ2-1, is DGGITQSPKYLFRKEGQNVTLSCEQNLNHDAMYWYRQDPGQGLRLIYYSQIVNDFQKGDIAEGYSVSREKKESFPLTVTSAQKNPTAFYLCASSISTSGGLNEQFFGPGTRLTVL.

The chain combines TRBV19 with TRBJ2-1; weak D call: TRBD2 (5 bases). CDR1 is LNHDA, CDR2 SQIVND, per germline (reference sequence). The CDR3 is 17 residues long. V dropped 5 bases and J dropped 3 bases, with 20 bases sitting between them. The CDR3 region is CASSESAPGNLYNEQFF. The CDR3 nucleotides are TGTGCCAGTAGTGAATCCGCCCCGGGGAACCTCTACAATGAGCAGTTCTTC.

This clone was recorded a few times. The rearrangement uses TRBV5-1 and TRBJ1-1; possible D gene TRBD1, 5 bases. V gave up 4 bases and J gave up 4 bases, with 23 bases separating them. Germline CDR1 and CDR2: SGHRS and YFSETQ. The CDR3 is 17 residues long. The DNA of the CDR3 is TGCGCCAGCAGCCCTTGGGTCGGGGGAGGCCTCGGCACTGAAGCTTTCTTT. Protein: CASSPWVGGGLGTEAFF.

V is TRBV7-2 and J is TRBJ2-1; 10 bases fit TRBD1. This CDR3 contains 16 residues. Germline trimming cut 3 bases from V and 7 bases from J; bases unmatched to any gene: 9. Per the germline V gene, CDR1 is SGHTA and CDR2 is FQGNSA. CDR3 sequence: CASSFRGTGVRNEQFF. Here the CDR3 DNA reads TGTGCCAGCAGCTTCAGGGGGACAGGGGTGCGTAATGAGCAGTTCTTC.

The chain links TRBV10-3 to TRBJ2-5; D unresolved. Trimming stripped 8 bases from V and 2 bases from J, with 9 bases between. The CDR3 is 12 residues long. The germline V gene has CDR1 ENHRY and CDR2 SYGVKD. The CDR3 region is CAISQAQETQYF. In nucleotides, the CDR3 is TGTGCCATCTCCCAGGCGCAAGAGACCCAGTACTTC.

A few counts support this clone. The chain carries TRBV29-1 and TRBJ2-5; the D is unclear. The V gene lost 5 bases and the J gene lost 5 bases, with 6 bases spanning the gap. The CDR3 is made up of 10 amino acids. The germline V gene encodes CDR1 SQVTM and CDR2 ANQGSEA. CDR3 sequence: CSVLAETQYF. CDR3 bases: TGCAGCGTTCTGGCCGAGACCCAGTACTTC.

The chain uses TRBV6-5 and TRBJ2-7, with TRBD1 as a possible D gene (5 bases). The CDR3 contains 15 residues. V shed 2 bases and J shed 0 bases, with 11 bases lying between them. Germline V gene data show CDR1 as MNHEY and CDR2 as SVGAGI. The CDR3 nucleotides read TGTGCCAGCAGTTACAACTCTGGGGCCTCCTACGAGCAGTACTTC. Amino acids: CASSYNSGASYEQYF.

This clone showed up many times. The chain employs TRBV7-9 and TRBJ1-1; TRBD1 might be the D (6 bases). Looked up from germline, CDR1 is SEHNR and CDR2 is FQNEAQ (reference sequence). This CDR3 has 14 amino acids. V lost 2 bases to trimming and J lost 10 bases, with 17 bases between them. The CDR3 nucleotides read TGTGCCAGCAGCTTAATGGGCCACGGGGGGCGAGCTTTCTTT. Residues: CASSLMGHGGRAFF. Full variable domain (outside the CDR3, taken from reference TRBV7-9 and TRBJ1-1): DTGVSQNPRHKITKRGQNVTFRCDPISEHNRLYWYRQTLGQGPEFLTYFQNEAQLEKSRLLSDRFSAERPKGSFSTLEIQRTEQGDSAMYLCASSLMGHGGRAFFGQGTRLTVV.

J is TRBJ1-1 and V is TRBV5-1, with TRBD1 matching over 12 bases. Germline-derived CDR1 and CDR2 are SGHRS and YFSETQ. V gave up 4 bases and J gave up 4 bases; unmatched junction bases: 2. This CDR3 has 14 residues. The CDR3 here is CASSGTGGGTEAFF. The DNA of the CDR3 is TGCGCCAGCAGCGGGACAGGGGGCGGCACTGAAGCTTTCTTT.

The CDR3 protein is CSVAGLKETQYF. The CDR3 DNA reads TGCAGCGTAGCGGGGTTAAAAGAGACCCAGTACTTC. The genes are TRBV29-1 and TRBJ2-5; 7 bases are a match to TRBD2. The CDR3 is 12 residues long. With V trimmed by 6 bases and J by 3 bases, 4 bases remained unmatched. CDR1 is SQVTM, CDR2 ANQGSEA, per germline.

This chain connects TRBV7-9 to TRBJ2-7; TRBD1 might be the D (5 bases). Germline V gives CDR1 SEHNR, CDR2 FQNEAQ (reference sequence). The CDR3 length is 12 residues. Trimming cost V 3 bases and J 5 bases, with 8 bases left between them. The CDR3, as DNA: TGTGCCAGCAGCTTGTTAGGGGACGAGCAGTACTTC. Translation gives CASSLLGDEQYF.

The table lists this clone with many counts. This chain uses TRBV27 with TRBJ1-2; D call uncertain. V was trimmed by 5 bases and J by 5 bases, leaving 15 bases between them. The CDR3 consists of 14 residues. Germline CDR1 is MNHEY and CDR2 is SMNVEV (reference sequence). DNA for the CDR3: TGTGCCAGCAGTATCAGGTCCTCAGGATATGGCTACACCTTC. Translating gives CASSIRSSGYGYTF.

This clone appeared a single time. V and J are TRBV30 and TRBJ2-7; D may be TRBD1 (5 bases). Germline V lookup: CDR1 GTSNPN, CDR2 SVGIG (reference sequence). Trimming took off 2 bases at V and 2 bases at J, with 10 bases between the two ends. The CDR3 is 13 amino acids. CDR3 coding DNA: TGTGCCTGGAGTCGTCAGGGCGCCTACGAGCAGTACTTC. This encodes CAWSRQGAYEQYF.

The chain joins TRBV6-6 to TRBJ2-7; 8 positions agree with TRBD1. This CDR3 comprises 14 residues. The junction had 10 bases not matched to a gene; V was cut back by 8 bases and J by 4 bases. Germline values: CDR1 MNHNY, CDR2 SVGAGI (reference sequence). In DNA, the CDR3 is TGTGCCAGCTCATCACGGGACAGGTCATACGAGCAGTACTTC. Translation gives CASSSRDRSYEQYF.

The rearrangement uses TRBV19 and TRBJ1-2, with D possibly matching TRBD1 (5 bases). This CDR3 contains 15 residues. V was clipped by 3 bases and J by 7 bases, with 18 bases between them. Germline CDR1 is LNHDA and CDR2 is SQIVND (reference sequence). CDR3 sequence reads: CASSISGGPRLGYTF. CDR3 DNA sequence: TGTGCCAGTAGTATTAGCGGGGGACCCCGCCTTGGCTACACCTTC.

This chain joins TRBV7-8 and TRBJ1-1, with D perhaps matching TRBD1 (6 bases). The CDR3 sequence is 14 residues long. Germline V gene data show CDR1 as SGHVS and CDR2 as FQNEAQ. Between the trimmed V and J ends, which lost 5 bases and 3 bases, there was a span of 13 bases. Here the CDR3 reads CASSVLQGDTEAFF. CDR3 nucleotides: TGTGCCAGCAGCGTATTACAGGGTGACACTGAAGCTTTCTTT.

The rearrangement links TRBV7-3 to TRBJ2-3; possibly TRBD1 for D (5 bases). The CDR3 runs to 14 residues. V was cut by 4 bases and J by 2 bases, with 10 bases left in between. Germline lookup yields CDR1 SGHTA and CDR2 FQGTGA. CDR3 protein: CASSSIRDTDTQYF. The CDR3 nucleotides are TGTGCCAGCAGCTCCATCAGGGACACAGATACGCAGTATTTT.

The chain is built from TRBV19 and TRBJ1-5; D perhaps matches TRBD1 (5 bases). Trimming removed 6 bases at V and 3 bases at J, with 18 bases between. Looked up from germline, CDR1 is LNHDA and CDR2 is SQIVND (reference sequence). The CDR3 totals 16 residues. Here the CDR3 reads CASSTGAPGDNQPQHF. The CDR3 DNA is TGTGCCAGTAGCACTGGGGCCCCGGGGGACAATCAGCCCCAGCATTTT. Together with reference TRBV19 and TRBJ1-5, the CDR3 gives the full variable domain: DGGITQSPKYLFRKEGQNVTLSCEQNLNHDAMYWYRQDPGQGLRLIYYSQIVNDFQKGDIAEGYSVSREKKESFPLTVTSAQKNPTAFYLCASSTGAPGDNQPQHFGDGTRLSIL.

Points on this clone: One end of the junction is discordant with germline, which a read error may explain. Distinct nucleotide sequences in the sample also encode this CDR3. This chain joins TRBV7-6 and TRBJ2-2, with D perhaps TRBD1 (8 bases). This CDR3 has 16 residues. Germline V CDR1 and CDR2: SGHVS, FNYEAQ. CDR3 region: CASSSTGGGSTGELFF. The CDR3 bases are TGCGCCAGCAGCTCAACAGGGGGGGGGAGCACCGGGGAGCTGTTTTTT. Looking up the rest from reference TRBV7-6 and TRBJ2-2 gives the full variable domain: GAGVSQSPRYKVTKRGQDVALRCDPISGHVSLYWYRQALGQGPEFLTYFNYEAQQDKSGLPNDRFSAERPEGSISTLTIQRTEQRDSAMYRCASSSTGGGSTGELFFGEGSRLTVL.

V and J are TRBV7-9 and TRBJ2-7, with D tentatively TRBD1 (5 bases). This CDR3 contains 14 residues. The V gene lost 5 bases and the J gene lost 6 bases, with 17 bases spanning the gap. Germline CDR1 is SEHNR and CDR2 is FQNEAQ (reference sequence). Written as DNA, the CDR3 is TGTGCCAGCAGCCCGTTGACGAGAAGGGGCGAGCAGTACTTC. Translation gives CASSPLTRRGEQYF.

The J gene is TRBJ2-5, the V gene TRBV6-5; 8 bases are a match to TRBD1. The junction had 6 bases not matched to a gene; V was cut back by 2 bases and J by 4 bases. Germline CDR1 MNHEY, CDR2 SVGAGI. The CDR3 spans 15 residues. For the CDR3, the DNA is TGTGCCAGCAGTTACGGACAGGGATCAGGAGAGACCCAGTACTTC. Protein product: CASSYGQGSGETQYF.

The genes are TRBV5-6 and TRBJ1-6, with D tentatively TRBD1 (6 bases). V lost 2 bases and J 0 bases, leaving 9 bases between the germline ends. The CDR3 length is 16 residues. In germline, CDR1 is SGHDT, CDR2 YYEEEE. The CDR3 region is CASSFTGSSYNSPLHF. The DNA for the CDR3 is TGTGCCAGCAGCTTCACAGGGAGCTCCTATAATTCACCCCTCCACTTT.